This passage covers 4 T cell receptor beta chains from one sample sequenced in a study of cytotoxic CD8 clonotypes in ibrutinib-treated CLL. Using immunoSEQ multiplex PCR, the repertoire was profiled, and TCRdb retains in-frame clones only, with some absent. The data hold some 130,000 clones, with approximately 80% observed a single time. The material was PBMCs, obtained after 24 months of ibrutinib treatment. These receptors came from a human donor with chronic lymphocytic leukemia.

The rearrangement uses TRBV5-6 and TRBJ1-4; 7 positions match TRBD1. With 4 bases clipped from V and 1 base from J, the junction kept 4 bases outside the gene matches. Germline assignment: CDR1 SGHDT and CDR2 YYEEEE. The CDR3 contains 15 residues. The CDR3 nucleotides are TGTGCCAGCAGCCCGACAGGGAAAACTAATGAAAAACTGTTTTTT. This encodes CASSPTGKTNEKLFF.

The chain uses TRBV29-1 and TRBJ1-3, with TRBD1 identical over 8 bases. The V gene end was trimmed by 7 bases and the J gene end by 1 base; junction bases not matched to a gene: 12. Germline values: CDR1 SQVTM, CDR2 ANQGSEA. This CDR3 spans 16 amino acids. The CDR3: CSAETGGVGSGNTIYF. As DNA, the CDR3 is TGCAGCGCCGAAACAGGGGGAGTGGGATCTGGAAACACCATATATTTT. The full variable domain, with the rest looked up from reference TRBV29-1 and TRBJ1-3, is SAVISQKPSRDICQRGTSLTIQCQVDSQVTMMFWYRQQPGQSLTLIATANQGSEATYESGFVIDKFPISRPNLTFSTLTVSNMSPEDSSIYLCSAETGGVGSGNTIYFGEGSWLTVV.

With respect to this clone: Other nucleotide sequences in the sample specify the same CDR3. The rearrangement uses TRBV18 and TRBJ1-5; no firm D call. Per the germline V gene, CDR1 is KGHSH and CDR2 is LQKENI. Between the trimmed V and J ends, which lost 6 bases and 1 base, there was a span of 7 bases. The CDR3 covers 13 residues. The CDR3 nucleotides read TGTGCCAGCTCCCCGGGGAGCAATCAGCCCCAGCATTTT. Protein: CASSPGSNQPQHF.

The chain recombines TRBV5-1 with TRBJ2-3, with a possible D match to TRBD2 (6 bases). Germline values: CDR1 SGHRS, CDR2 YFSETQ. V was trimmed by 0 bases and J by 0 bases, leaving 17 bases between them. CDR3 length: 18 amino acids. The DNA for the CDR3 is TGCGCCAGCAGCTTGGGAGCGGGTGGAACTACTAGCACAGATACGCAGTATTTT. It translates to CASSLGAGGTTSTDTQYF.